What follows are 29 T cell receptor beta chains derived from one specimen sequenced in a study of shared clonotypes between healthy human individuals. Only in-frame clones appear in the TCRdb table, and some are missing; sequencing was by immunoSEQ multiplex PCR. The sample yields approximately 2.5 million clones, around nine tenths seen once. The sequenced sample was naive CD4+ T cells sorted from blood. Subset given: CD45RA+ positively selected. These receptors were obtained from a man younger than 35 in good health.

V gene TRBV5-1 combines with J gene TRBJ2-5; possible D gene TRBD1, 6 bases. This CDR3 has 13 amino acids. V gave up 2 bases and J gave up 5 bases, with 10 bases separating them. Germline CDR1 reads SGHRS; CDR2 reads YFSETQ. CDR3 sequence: CASSFDRWETQYF. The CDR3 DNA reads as TGCGCCAGCAGCTTCGACAGGTGGGAGACCCAGTACTTC.

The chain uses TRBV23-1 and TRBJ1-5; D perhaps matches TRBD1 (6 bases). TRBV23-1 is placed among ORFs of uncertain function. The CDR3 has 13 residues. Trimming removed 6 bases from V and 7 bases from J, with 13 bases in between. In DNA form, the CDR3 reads TGCGCCAGCAGCCACAGGGTGAGGCAGCCCCAGCATTTT. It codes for CASSHRVRQPQHF.

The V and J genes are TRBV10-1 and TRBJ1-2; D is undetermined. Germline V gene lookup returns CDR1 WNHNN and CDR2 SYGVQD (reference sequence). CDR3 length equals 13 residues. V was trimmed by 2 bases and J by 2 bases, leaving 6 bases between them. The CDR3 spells CASSEHSNYGYTF. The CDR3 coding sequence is TGCGCCAGCAGTGAGCACAGCAACTATGGCTACACCTTC.

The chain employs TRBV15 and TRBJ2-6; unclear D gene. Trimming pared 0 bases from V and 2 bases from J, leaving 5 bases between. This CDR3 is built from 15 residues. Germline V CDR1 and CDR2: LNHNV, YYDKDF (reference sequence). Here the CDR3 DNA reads TGTGCCACCAGCAGAGAGCAGGCTGGGGCCAACGTCCTGACTTTC. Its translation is CATSREQAGANVLTF. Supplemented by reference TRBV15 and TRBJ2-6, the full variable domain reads DAMVIQNPRYQVTQFGKPVTLSCSQTLNHNVMYWYQQKSSQAPKLLFHYYDKDFNNEADTPDNFQSRRPNTSFCFLDIRSPGLGDTAMYLCATSREQAGANVLTFGAGSRLTVL.

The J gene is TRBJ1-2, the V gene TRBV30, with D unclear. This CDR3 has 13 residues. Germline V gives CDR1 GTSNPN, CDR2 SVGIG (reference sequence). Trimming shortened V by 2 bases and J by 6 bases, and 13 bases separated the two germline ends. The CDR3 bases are TGTGCCTGGAGTTCACCCCCTATTGATGGCTACACCTTC. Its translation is CAWSSPPIDGYTF.

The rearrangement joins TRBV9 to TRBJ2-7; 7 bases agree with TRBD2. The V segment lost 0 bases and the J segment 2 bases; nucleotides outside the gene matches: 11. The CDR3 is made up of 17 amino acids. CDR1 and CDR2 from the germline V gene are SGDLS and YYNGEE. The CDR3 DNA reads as TGTGCCAGCAGCGTAGGTGGGGGGTCTAGCGGTACCTACGAGCAGTACTTC. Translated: CASSVGGGSSGTYEQYF.

CDR3: CASSPQGAGNSPLHF. The DNA for the CDR3 is TGTGCCAGCAGTCCTCAGGGGGCGGGAAATTCACCCCTCCACTTT. The chain is built from TRBV6-1 and TRBJ1-6, with 8 bases identical to TRBD1. V gave up 5 bases and J gave up 7 bases; unmatched junction bases: 7. Germline loops: CDR1 MNHNS, CDR2 SASEGT. The CDR3 runs 15 residues.

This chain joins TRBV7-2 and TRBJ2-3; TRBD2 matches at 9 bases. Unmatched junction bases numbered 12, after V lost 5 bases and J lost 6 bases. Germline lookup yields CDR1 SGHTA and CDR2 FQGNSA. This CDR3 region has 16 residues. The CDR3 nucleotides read TGTGCCAGCAGCCCCCGAGTAGCGGGAGATTTGGATACGCAGTATTTT. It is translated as CASSPRVAGDLDTQYF.

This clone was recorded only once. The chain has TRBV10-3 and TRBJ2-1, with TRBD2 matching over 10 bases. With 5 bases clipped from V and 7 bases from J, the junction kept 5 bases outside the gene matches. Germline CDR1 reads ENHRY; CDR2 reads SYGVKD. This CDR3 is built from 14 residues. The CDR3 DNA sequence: TGTGCCATCAGTCCGGGACTAGCGCTAAATGAGCAGTTCTTC. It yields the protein CAISPGLALNEQFF.

The CDR3 DNA reads as TGTGCCAGCAGTTACGGGGGCGGCCCTAACTATGGCTACACCTTC. Translating gives CASSYGGGPNYGYTF. This sequence joins TRBV6-6 and TRBJ1-2, with D possibly being TRBD1 (6 bases). From germline, CDR1 is MNHNY and CDR2 SVGAGI (reference sequence). V shed 2 bases and J shed 0 bases, with 10 bases lying between them. This CDR3 contains 15 residues.

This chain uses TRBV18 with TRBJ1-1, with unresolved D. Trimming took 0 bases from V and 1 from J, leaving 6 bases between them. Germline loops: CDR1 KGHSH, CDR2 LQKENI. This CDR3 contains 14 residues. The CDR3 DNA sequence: TGTGCCAGCTCACCACCAAATACGAACACTGAAGCTTTCTTT. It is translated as CASSPPNTNTEAFF.

The CDR3 reads CASSLWAGADTDTQYF. For the CDR3, the DNA is TGCGCCAGCAGCTTGTGGGCGGGGGCGGACACAGATACGCAGTATTTT. V usage is TRBV5-1 and J usage is TRBJ2-3, with D possibly matching TRBD2 (7 bases). CDR1 SGHRS and CDR2 YFSETQ come from the germline V gene. The ends were cut back, 1 base at V and 2 bases at J, with 14 bases in the middle. The CDR3 has 16 residues.

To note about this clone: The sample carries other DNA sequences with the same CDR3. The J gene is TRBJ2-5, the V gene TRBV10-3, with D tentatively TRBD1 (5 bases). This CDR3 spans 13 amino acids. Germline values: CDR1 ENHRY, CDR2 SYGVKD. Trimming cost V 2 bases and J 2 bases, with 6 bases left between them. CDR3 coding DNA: TGTGCCATCAGTGAGAGGGGACAAGAGACCCAGTACTTC. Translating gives CAISERGQETQYF.

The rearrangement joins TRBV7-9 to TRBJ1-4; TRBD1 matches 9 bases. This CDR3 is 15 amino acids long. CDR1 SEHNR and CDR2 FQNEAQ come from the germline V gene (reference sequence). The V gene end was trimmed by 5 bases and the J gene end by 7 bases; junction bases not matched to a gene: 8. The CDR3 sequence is CASSQPGTGPEKLFF. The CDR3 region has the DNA TGTGCCAGCAGCCAACCCGGGACAGGGCCTGAAAAACTGTTTTTT.

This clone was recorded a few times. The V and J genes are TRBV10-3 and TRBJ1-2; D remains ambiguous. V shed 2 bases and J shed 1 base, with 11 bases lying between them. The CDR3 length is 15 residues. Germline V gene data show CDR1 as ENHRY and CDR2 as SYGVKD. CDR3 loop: CAISENLAVNYGYTF. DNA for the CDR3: TGTGCCATCAGTGAGAATCTGGCCGTTAACTATGGCTACACCTTC.

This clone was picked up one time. The chain's CDR3 is CASSPLLLQQPQHF. The CDR3, as DNA: TGTGCCAGCAGTCCTCTCCTTCTCCAACAGCCCCAGCATTTT. The chain employs TRBV6-5 and TRBJ1-5; the D is unclear. The germline V gene has CDR1 MNHEY and CDR2 SVGAGI. Trimming removed 5 bases at V and 7 bases at J, with 15 bases between. This CDR3 comprises 14 residues.

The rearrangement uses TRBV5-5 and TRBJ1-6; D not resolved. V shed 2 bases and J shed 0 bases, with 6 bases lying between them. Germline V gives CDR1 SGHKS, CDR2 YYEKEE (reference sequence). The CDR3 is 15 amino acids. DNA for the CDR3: TGTGCCAGCAGCTTCTCAAGCTCCTATAATTCACCCCTCCACTTT. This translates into CASSFSSSYNSPLHF.

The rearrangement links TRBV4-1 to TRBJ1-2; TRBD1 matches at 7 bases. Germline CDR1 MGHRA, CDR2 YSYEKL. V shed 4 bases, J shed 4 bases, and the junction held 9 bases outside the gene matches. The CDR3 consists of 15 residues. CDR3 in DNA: TGCGCCAGCAGCCTTCCGACAGGGACGGCCTATGGCTACACCTTC. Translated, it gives CASSLPTGTAYGYTF.

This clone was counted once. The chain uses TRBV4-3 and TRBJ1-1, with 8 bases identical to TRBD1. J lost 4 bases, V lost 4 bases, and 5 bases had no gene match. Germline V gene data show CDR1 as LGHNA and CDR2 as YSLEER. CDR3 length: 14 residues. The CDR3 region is CASSRWDRSTEAFF. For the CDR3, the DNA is TGCGCCAGCAGCCGATGGGACAGGTCCACTGAAGCTTTCTTT.

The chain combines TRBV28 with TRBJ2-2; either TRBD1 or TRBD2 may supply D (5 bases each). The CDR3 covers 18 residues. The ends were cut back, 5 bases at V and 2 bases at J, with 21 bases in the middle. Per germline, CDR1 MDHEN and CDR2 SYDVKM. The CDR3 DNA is TGTGCCAGCAGTCCGAGGGATTACGGCAGGGTTAACACCGGGGAGCTGTTTTTT. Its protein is CASSPRDYGRVNTGELFF.

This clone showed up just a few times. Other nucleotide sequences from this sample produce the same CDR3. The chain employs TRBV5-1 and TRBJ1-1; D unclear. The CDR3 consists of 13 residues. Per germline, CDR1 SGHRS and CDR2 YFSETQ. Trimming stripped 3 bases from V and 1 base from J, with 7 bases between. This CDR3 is CASSSQGNTEAFF. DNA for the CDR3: TGCGCCAGCAGCTCTCAAGGGAACACTGAAGCTTTCTTT.

CDR3: CASSPTGPGQVPYEQYF. The CDR3 DNA reads as TGTGCCAGCTCACCAACGGGGCCGGGACAGGTCCCCTACGAGCAGTACTTC. J is TRBJ2-7 and V is TRBV18; 8 bases are shared with TRBD1. The CDR3 has 17 amino acids. J lost 2 bases, V lost 2 bases, and 11 bases had no gene match. Looked up from germline, CDR1 is KGHSH and CDR2 is LQKENI.

For the CDR3, the DNA is TGCGCCAGCAGCCAAGATGTGGCAGTCTACAATGAGCAGTTCTTC. As protein: CASSQDVAVYNEQFF. The gene calls are TRBV4-3 and TRBJ2-1; D gene uncertain. CDR1 LGHNA and CDR2 YSLEER come from the germline V gene. The germline V and J ends were trimmed by 0 bases and 3 bases, with 9 bases remaining between them. The CDR3 sequence is 15 residues long.

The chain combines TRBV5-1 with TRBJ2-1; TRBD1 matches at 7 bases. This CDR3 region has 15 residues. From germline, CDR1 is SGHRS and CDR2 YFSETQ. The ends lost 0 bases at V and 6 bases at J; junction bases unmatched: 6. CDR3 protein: CASSLEGQSSNEQFF. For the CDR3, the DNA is TGCGCCAGCAGCTTGGAGGGACAGTCATCCAATGAGCAGTTCTTC.

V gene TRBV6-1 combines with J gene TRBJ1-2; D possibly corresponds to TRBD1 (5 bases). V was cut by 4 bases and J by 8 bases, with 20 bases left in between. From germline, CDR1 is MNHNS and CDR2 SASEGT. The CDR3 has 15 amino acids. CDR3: CASSVEQGMVGGYTF. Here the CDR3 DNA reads TGTGCCAGCAGTGTAGAGCAGGGAATGGTCGGGGGCTACACCTTC.

The CDR3: CASSFAGGAFF. The CDR3 bases are TGCGCCAGCAGCTTTGCAGGGGGAGCTTTCTTT. This chain connects TRBV5-1 to TRBJ1-1; 7 positions match TRBD1. Losses at the gene ends were 2 bases for V and 10 bases for J; bases not matched to a gene: 2. CDR3 length equals 11 residues. Germline assignment: CDR1 SGHRS and CDR2 YFSETQ.

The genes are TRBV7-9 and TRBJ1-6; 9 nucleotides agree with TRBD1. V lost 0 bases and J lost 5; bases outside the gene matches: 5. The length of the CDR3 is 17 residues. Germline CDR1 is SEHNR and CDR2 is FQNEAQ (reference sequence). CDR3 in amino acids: CASSLALGQGNNSPLHF. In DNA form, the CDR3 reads TGTGCCAGCAGCTTAGCGCTGGGACAGGGCAATAATTCACCCCTCCACTTT.

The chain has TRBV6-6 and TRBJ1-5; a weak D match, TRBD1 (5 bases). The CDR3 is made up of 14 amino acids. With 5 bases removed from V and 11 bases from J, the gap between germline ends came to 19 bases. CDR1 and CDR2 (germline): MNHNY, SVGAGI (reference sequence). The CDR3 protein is CASSLTWGDKAQHF. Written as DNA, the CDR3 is TGTGCCAGCAGTCTTACTTGGGGCGATAAGGCCCAGCATTTT.

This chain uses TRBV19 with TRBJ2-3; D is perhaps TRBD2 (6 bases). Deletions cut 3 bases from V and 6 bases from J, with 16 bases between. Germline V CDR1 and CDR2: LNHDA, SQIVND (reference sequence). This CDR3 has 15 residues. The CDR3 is CASSIPGEVRDTQYF. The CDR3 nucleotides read TGTGCCAGTAGTATCCCGGGAGAGGTGCGGGATACGCAGTATTTT.